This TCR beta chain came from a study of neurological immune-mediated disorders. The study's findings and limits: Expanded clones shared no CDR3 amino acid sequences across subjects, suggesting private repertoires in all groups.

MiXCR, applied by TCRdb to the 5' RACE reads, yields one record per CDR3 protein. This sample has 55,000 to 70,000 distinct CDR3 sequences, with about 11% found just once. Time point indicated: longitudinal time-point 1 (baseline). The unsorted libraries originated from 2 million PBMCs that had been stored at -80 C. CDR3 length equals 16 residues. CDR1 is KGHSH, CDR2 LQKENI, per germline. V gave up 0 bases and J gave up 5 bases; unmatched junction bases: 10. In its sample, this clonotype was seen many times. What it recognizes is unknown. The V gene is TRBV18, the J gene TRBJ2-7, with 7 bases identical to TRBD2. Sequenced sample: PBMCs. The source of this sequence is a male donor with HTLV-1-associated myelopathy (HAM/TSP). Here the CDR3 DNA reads TGTGCCAGCTCACCACCGCAAATGAGCGGGGAACACGAGCAGTACTTC. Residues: CASSPPQMSGEHEQYF.